This T cell receptor (beta chain) emerged from a study of read filtering for tumor transcriptome and immune sequencing. Across the whole study: Mean patient age was roughly 70 years, range roughly 40 to 80; 17 male, around 15 female. R-ISS stage counts were fewer than ten for I, about 15 for II, 6 or 7 for III. TCR-mapped reads were about 3.5 to 10.27 million with IR-seq versus roughly 85 to 1,400 with RNA-seq.

Study-wide points: Single-read clonotypes: roughly 82% of IR-seq clonotypes (about 4% of reads), about 70% of RNA-seq clonotypes (less than 50% of reads).

The germline V gene encodes CDR1 DFQATT and CDR2 SNEGSKA (reference sequence). This CDR3 spans 13 amino acids. This library used around 0.4 ug RNA and molecular barcoded adaptors spanning alpha/delta and beta/gamma chains. Each CDR3 protein gets one entry after TCRdb re-called the reads with MiXCR. The table shows around 38,000 distinct CDR3 sequences, with roughly an eighth occurring only once. The sample holds one count of this clonotype. The antigen remains undetermined. A read error may account for a junction end that differs from germline. Material: a population of CD138-negative cells sorted from bone marrow. The V gene is TRBV20-1, the J gene TRBJ2-7; D call uncertain. The receptor comes from a donor aged 40 or older with multiple myeloma. CDR3 sequence (DNA): TGCAGTGCCGTCGGATACAGCTCCTACGGGCAGTACTTC. This codes for CSAVGYSSYGQYF.